This T cell receptor beta chain was retrieved from a study of T cells in Graves' hyperthyroidism and ophthalmopathy. Study conclusions and caveats: In simple terms, a model built on 13 V-J features told ophthalmopathy apart from stable hyperthyroidism. Most thyroid clonotypes with frequency above 0.001 were detected in blood. Ophthalmopathy onset followed model prediction by a median approximately 7 months.

Diagnosis rested on symptoms, serum thyroxine and TRAb, thyroid ultrasound, and orbital computed tomography. The ends were cut back, 0 bases at V and 3 bases at J, with 15 bases in the middle. The CDR3 runs to 16 residues. The germline V gene encodes CDR1 SGHRS and CDR2 YFSETQ. This clonotype has ten or more counts. Its antigen is still unknown. The investigators amplified TCR beta CDR3 regions from RNA transcripts. During a first-round RT-PCR of the TCR CDR3, the HTBI primer set was used. TCRdb re-called the multiplex PCR reads with MiXCR, one entry per CDR3 protein. The sample consists of 400,000 to 450,000 distinct CDR3 sequences, about 15% of them appearing once.

The TCR was taken from a man between 18 and 35 years old with Graves' ophthalmopathy. Sequencing used blood. The J gene is TRBJ1-2, the V gene TRBV5-1; a weak D match, TRBD1 (5 bases). The CDR3 here is CASSLASGREDYGYTF. The DNA of the CDR3 is TGCGCCAGCAGCTTGGCTTCTGGCAGGGAGGACTATGGCTACACCTTC.